One sample yielded the 9 T cell receptor beta chains listed below, sequenced in a study of regulatory T cells in long-lasting Graves disease. Time point specified: newly diagnosed GD, antithyroid drugs for less than 3 months. Scientists built the TCR library using RNA that was extracted from PBMCs. In building TCR beta libraries, iRepertoire HTBI primers were used together with Arm-PCR of CDR3 regions. TCRdb called the multiplex PCR reads again in MiXCR, with one record for every CDR3 protein. The data contain 400,000 to 500,000 distinct CDR3 sequences, about 15% of them singletons. This sample also belongs to another study, concerning T cells in Graves' hyperthyroidism and ophthalmopathy.

This specimen consisted of peripheral blood mononuclear cells (PBMCs), obtained at new diagnosis, from a patient treated with antithyroid drugs. The receptor set was obtained from a woman in her forties with Graves disease.

This clonotype was seen at least ten times. V usage is TRBV12-3 or TRBV12-4 and J usage is TRBJ2-5; 7 nucleotides line up with TRBD1. The CDR3 runs to 15 residues. Trimming took 4 bases from V and 2 from J; bases not matched to a gene: 7. Here the CDR3 DNA reads TGTGCCAGCAGTTCTTGGGGACAGCCTCAAGAGACCCAGTACTTC. Protein sequence: CASSSWGQPQETQYF.

This clonotype was seen more than once but under ten times. The rearrangement joins TRBV20-1 to TRBJ2-2; 10 nucleotides agree with TRBD1. CDR1 and CDR2 (germline): DFQATT, SNEGSKA (reference sequence). This CDR3 comprises 16 residues. The V and J ends lost 2 bases and 3 bases, in that order; junction bases with no gene match: 6. This CDR3 reads CSARLTGTGDTGELFF. CDR3 nucleotides: TGCAGTGCTAGACTGACCGGGACAGGGGACACCGGGGAGCTGTTTTTT.

This clonotype was found many times. The chain employs TRBV12-3 or TRBV12-4 and TRBJ1-5, with 9 bases lining up with TRBD1. CDR3 length: 17 amino acids. V was pared by 6 bases and J by 1 base, with 10 bases of the junction left unmatched. This CDR3 is CASSKGTGFLSNQPQHF. In DNA, the CDR3 is TGTGCCAGCAGCAAAGGGACAGGGTTCTTAAGCAATCAGCCCCAGCATTTT.

This clonotype came up many times. The rearrangement uses TRBV27 and TRBJ2-5, with 13 bases lining up with TRBD2. After removal of 4 bases from V and 0 bases from J, the junction contained 14 bases not matched to a gene. CDR3 length: 20 amino acids. Per the germline V gene, CDR1 is MNHEY and CDR2 is SMNVEV (reference sequence). For the CDR3, the DNA is TGTGCCAGCAGTTCCCTCAGCCCGGGGACTAGCGGGAAGTACCAAGAGACCCAGTACTTC. Its protein product is CASSSLSPGTSGKYQETQYF.

This clonotype occurred a few times. CDR3: CASSLGILGLYNEQFF. The CDR3, as DNA: TGCGCCAGCAGCTTGGGAATACTCGGCCTCTACAATGAGCAGTTCTTC. The chain recombines TRBV5-1 with TRBJ2-1; D is ambiguous. V lost 0 bases to trimming and J lost 3 bases, with 13 bases between them. The CDR3 length is 16 residues. Germline V lookup: CDR1 SGHRS, CDR2 YFSETQ.

This clonotype was seen repeatedly, ten times or more. The chain uses TRBV2 and TRBJ1-1, with TRBD1 matching over 7 bases. Unmatched junction bases numbered 9, after V lost 8 bases and J lost 0 bases. The CDR3 runs 15 residues. CDR1 and CDR2 (germline): SNHLY, FYNNEI. Written as DNA, the CDR3 is TGTGCCAGCGGAGGACCGGGACAGTTGAACACTGAAGCTTTCTTT. Its protein is CASGGPGQLNTEAFF. The full variable domain, rest sourced from reference TRBV2 and TRBJ1-1, is EPEVTQTPSHQVTQMGQEVILRCVPISNHLYFYWYRQILGQKVEFLVSFYNNEISEKSEIFDDQFSVERPDGSNFTLKIRSTKLEDSAMYFCASGGPGQLNTEAFFGQGTRLTVV.

This clonotype has a count of ten or more. The chain couples TRBV20-1 to TRBJ2-1, with D tentatively TRBD1 (6 bases). The CDR3 sequence is 13 residues long. V lost 5 bases and J lost 5, with 13 bases in between. Germline CDR1 DFQATT, CDR2 SNEGSKA (reference sequence). The CDR3 DNA reads TGCAGTGCTCCAAGGGGGAATGACAATGAGCAGTTCTTC. It translates to CSAPRGNDNEQFF.

The sample holds one count of this clonotype. The V gene is TRBV3-1, the J gene TRBJ2-1; 9 positions match TRBD2. Germline lookup yields CDR1 LGHDT and CDR2 YNNKEL (reference sequence). V lost 1 base, J lost 1 base, and 5 bases stayed unmatched. This CDR3 contains 17 residues. The DNA of the CDR3 is TGTGCCAGCAGCCAAGTCAAAGCGGGAGGATCCTACAATGAGCAGTTCTTC. Residues: CASSQVKAGGSYNEQFF.

This clonotype appeared a few times. The J gene is TRBJ2-6, the V gene TRBV19, with no clear D. CDR1 and CDR2 from the germline V gene are LNHDA and SQIVND (reference sequence). The CDR3 covers 15 residues. The V gene lost 5 bases and the J gene lost 2 bases, with 10 bases spanning the gap. The CDR3 loop is CASSSTPPGANVLTF. DNA for the CDR3: TGTGCCAGTAGTTCGACGCCTCCTGGGGCCAACGTCCTGACTTTC.